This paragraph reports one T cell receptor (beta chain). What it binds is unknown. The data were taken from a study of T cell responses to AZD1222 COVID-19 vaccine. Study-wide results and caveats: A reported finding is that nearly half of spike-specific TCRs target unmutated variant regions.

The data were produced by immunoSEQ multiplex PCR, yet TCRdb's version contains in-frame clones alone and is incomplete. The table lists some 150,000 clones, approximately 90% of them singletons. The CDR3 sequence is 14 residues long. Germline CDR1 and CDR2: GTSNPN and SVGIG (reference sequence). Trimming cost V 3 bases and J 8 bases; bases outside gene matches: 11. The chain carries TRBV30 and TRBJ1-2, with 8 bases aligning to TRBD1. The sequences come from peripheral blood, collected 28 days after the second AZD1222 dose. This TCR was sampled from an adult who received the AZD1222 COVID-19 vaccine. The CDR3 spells CAWRGTDRGEGYTF. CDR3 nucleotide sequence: TGTGCCTGGAGGGGGACCGACAGGGGAGAAGGCTACACCTTC.